The entry below gives a single T cell receptor beta chain sequence along with its context. Original processing notes: The assay estimated nucleated cells by amplifying reference gene primers. The table came from immunoSEQ multiplex PCR; TCRdb's copy has only in-frame clones and leaves some out. V and J calls and clone size come straight from that table; D and trimming were deduced from the DNA. The sample records roughly 230,000 clones, under 90% being singletons. The sample is drawn from a study of blood T cell repertoires in COVID-19. Study overall: PBMCs, B-cell-depleted T cells, or T cells provided the cDNA or gDNA that made up the material.

V trimming: 1 base; J trimming: 5 bases; junction bases outside the gene matches: 3. In germline, CDR1 is SGHVS, CDR2 FQNEAQ. The CDR3 spans 14 residues. All enrollees were roughly 18 to 95 years old and from under 25 US areas. The specimen was PBMCs or T cells enriched from blood (not recorded which). This clonotype originated in a woman aged 30 to 39 with acute COVID-19. The chain is built from TRBV7-8 and TRBJ2-3; 7 positions match TRBD2. The CDR3 DNA reads as TGTGCCAGCAGCTTAGGCGCTAGCGGAGATACGCAGTATTTT. This translates into CASSLGASGDTQYF.